The rows below give T cell receptor beta chains drawn from one sample of a study of T-cell reconstitution after alpha-beta-depleted transplantation in children. Using its own MiXCR run on the PCR reads, TCRdb lists one record per CDR3 protein. The top ten clones hold about 30% of a sample with some 220,000 distinct CDR3 sequences, approximately 11% of them seen once. The input for sequencing was PBMCs, taken before TCRalphabeta/CD19-depleted stem cell transplant. The receptors come from a child in the first two years of life with acute myeloid leukemia, due to receive a stem cell transplant. Both conserved end residues are trimmed from each CDR3.

v_call	cdr3_aa
TRBV20-1	SARDVRGLYEQY
TRBV19	ASRKDSLNTEAF
TRBV29-1	SVRTWSADTQY
TRBV28	ASTLNTDSTDTQY
TRBV24-1	ATSDLKEQY
TRBV10-2	ASSEGDGNQPQH
TRBV20-1	SARVAPEAF
TRBV28	ASSPPPGARGYT
TRBV7-2	ASSLEGGNYGYT
TRBV18	ASSPGAGKYNEQF
TRBV10-1	ASSDEKNTEAF
TRBV5-1	ASSLTGEQY
TRBV28	ASSLFRSYNEQF
TRBV5-1	ASATGILREQY
TRBV7-2	ASSSRMGTQY
TRBV12-3/TRBV12-4	ASTAAVVVDTEAF
TRBV20-1	SANRGGTEAF
TRBV6-5	ASSYMGGSYEQY
TRBV7-2	ASSLQKTVAEEAF
TRBV10-3	AIATGENQPQH
TRBV11-2	ASSLRVLAGGINEQF
TRBV5-6	ASSFQWSGTGELF
TRBV27	ASSLWGYGYT
TRBV29-1	SVTNDREGNGYT
TRBV5-1	TSSQLSGAPSANTIY
TRBV19	ASSTGTTRNQPQH
TRBV5-1	ASSLGDGLFSYGYT
TRBV20-1	SANRRESNEQY
TRBV5-1	ASSLDPGTEQPQH
TRBV4-1	ASSQKQGPYEQY
TRBV5-1	ASSRTLSYEQY
TRBV20-1	SARWLGGINEQF
TRBV19	ASSISSPYEQY
TRBV30	AWSGITGATEAF
TRBV24-1	ATSPRGTYEQY
TRBV5-1	ASHYYAGAAYEQY
TRBV7-9	ASSLEAGRETHY
TRBV5-1	ASSSPGQIYGYT
TRBV7-9	ASSSPSNTGELF
TRBV19	ASSRLNQETQY
TRBV28	ASSPFGQLQETQY
TRBV7-9	ASSPGGRVHQETQY
TRBV4-2	ASTPGQVNSPLH
TRBV13	ASSLEAAPNRAF
TRBV3-1	ASSGQGAEAF
TRBV19	ASSTTGFTDTQY
TRBV5-1	ASRGQGLSGNTIY
TRBV10-3	AISESPGQPPGAYEQY
TRBV12-3/TRBV12-4	ASSPSTGTEAF
TRBV20-1	SASRDTGRNTIY
TRBV7-3	ASSPSSGRRTNTGELF